The entry below describes one T cell receptor (beta chain). What it binds is not known. This CDR3 has 13 amino acids. The germline V and J ends were trimmed by 3 bases and 2 bases, with 8 bases remaining between them. CDR1 and CDR2 (germline): LGHNA, YNFKEQ. Since all of the isolated RNA was reverse transcribed, expressed TCRB transcripts were what got sequenced. Profiling relied on immunoSEQ multiplex PCR, and the TCRdb table lists in-frame clones only, not all of them. The table shows hundreds of thousands of clones, with under 70% occurring only once. CD4+ naive, central memory, regulatory and stem cell-like memory cells were sorted via CD45RO/CCR7/CD25/CD127/CD95/CD27. This sample was taken from a study of beta chain features in type 1 diabetes. The study's findings and limits: Type 1 diabetes patients had TCRB CDR3s that were shorter (moderately but significantly so) in all four CD4+ subsets.

The rearrangement links TRBV4-2 to TRBJ2-7; TRBD1 might be the D (6 bases). Sequenced input: naive CD4+ T cells from blood. The clonotype comes from a man aged 30 to 45 in good health. In DNA, the CDR3 is TGTGCCAGCAGCCAGGGACAAGCCTACGAGCAGTACTTC. Translated, it gives CASSQGQAYEQYF.